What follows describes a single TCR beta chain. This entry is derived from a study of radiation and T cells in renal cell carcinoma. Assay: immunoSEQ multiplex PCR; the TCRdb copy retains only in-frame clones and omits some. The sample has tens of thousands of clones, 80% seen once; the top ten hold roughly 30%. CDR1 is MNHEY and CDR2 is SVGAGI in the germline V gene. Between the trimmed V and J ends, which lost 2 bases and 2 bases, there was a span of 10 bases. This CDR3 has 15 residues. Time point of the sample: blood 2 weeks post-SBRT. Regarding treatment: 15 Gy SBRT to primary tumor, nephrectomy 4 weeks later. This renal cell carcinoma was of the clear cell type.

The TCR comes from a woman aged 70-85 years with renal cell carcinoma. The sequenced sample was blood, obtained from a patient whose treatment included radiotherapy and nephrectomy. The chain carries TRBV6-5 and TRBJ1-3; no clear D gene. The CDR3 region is CASSYSGRAGNTIYF. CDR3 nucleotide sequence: TGTGCCAGCAGTTACAGTGGTCGGGCTGGAAACACCATATATTTT.